This T cell receptor beta chain was captured by sequencing in a study of blood T cell repertoires in COVID-19. Germline V gives CDR1 SNHLY, CDR2 FYNNEI. The CDR3 has 14 residues. The V end was cut by 3 bases, the J end by 4 bases, with 9 bases between. Clones were sequenced by immunoSEQ multiplex PCR, and TCRdb holds only the in-frame ones, with some missing. The sample yields 150,000 or so clones, over 80% seen once. The chain has TRBV2 and TRBJ1-4; a weak D match, TRBD1 (5 bases). Material for sequencing was PBMCs or T cells enriched from blood (not recorded which). This TCR came from an older man who had been exposed to COVID-19. CDR3 DNA sequence: TGTGCCAGCAGTGATGGGGGGGATAATGAAAAACTGTTTTTT. Encoded protein: CASSDGGDNEKLFF. Combining the CDR3 with reference TRBV2 and TRBJ1-4 gives the whole variable domain EPEVTQTPSHQVTQMGQEVILRCVPISNHLYFYWYRQILGQKVEFLVSFYNNEISEKSEIFDDQFSVERPDGSNFTLKIRSTKLEDSAMYFCASSDGGDNEKLFFGSGTQLSVL.